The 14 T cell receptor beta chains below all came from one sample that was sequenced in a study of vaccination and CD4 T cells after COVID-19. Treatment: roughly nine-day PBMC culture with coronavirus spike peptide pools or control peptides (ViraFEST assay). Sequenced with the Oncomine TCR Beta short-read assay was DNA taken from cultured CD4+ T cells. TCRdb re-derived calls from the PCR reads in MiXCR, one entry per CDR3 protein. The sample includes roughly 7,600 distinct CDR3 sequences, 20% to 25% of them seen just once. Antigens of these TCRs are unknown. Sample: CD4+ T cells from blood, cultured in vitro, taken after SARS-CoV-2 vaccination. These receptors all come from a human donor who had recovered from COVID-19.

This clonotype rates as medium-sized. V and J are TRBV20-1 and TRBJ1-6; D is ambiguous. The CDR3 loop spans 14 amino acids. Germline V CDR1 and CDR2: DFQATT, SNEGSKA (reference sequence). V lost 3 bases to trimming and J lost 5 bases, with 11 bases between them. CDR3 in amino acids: CSARAHGDNSPLHF. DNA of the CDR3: TGCAGTGCTAGGGCTCACGGAGATAATTCACCCCTCCACTTT.

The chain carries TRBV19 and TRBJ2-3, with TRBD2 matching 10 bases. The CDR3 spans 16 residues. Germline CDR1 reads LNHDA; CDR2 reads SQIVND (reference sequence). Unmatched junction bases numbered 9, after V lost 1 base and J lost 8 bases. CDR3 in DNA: TGTGCCAGTAGTATAGGGCTAGCGGGGGTCCTAGGTACGCAGTATTTT. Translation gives CASSIGLAGVLGTQYF.

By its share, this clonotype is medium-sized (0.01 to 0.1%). This CDR3 reads CASRGGVQETQYF. CDR3 DNA sequence: TGTGCCAGCAGAGGGGGGGTTCAAGAGACCCAGTACTTC. V gene TRBV6-1 combines with J gene TRBJ2-5, with a tentative D call TRBD2 (7 bases). V lost 6 bases, J lost 2 bases, and 10 bases lay in between. CDR1 and CDR2 (germline): MNHNS, SASEGT. This CDR3 is built from 13 residues.

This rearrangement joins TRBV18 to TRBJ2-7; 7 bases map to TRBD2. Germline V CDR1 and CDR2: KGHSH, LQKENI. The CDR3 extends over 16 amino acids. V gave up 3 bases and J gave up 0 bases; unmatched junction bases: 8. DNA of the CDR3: TGTGCCAGCTCACCTCCTGGGAGGGTCGCCTCCTACGAGCAGTACTTC. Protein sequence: CASSPPGRVASYEQYF.

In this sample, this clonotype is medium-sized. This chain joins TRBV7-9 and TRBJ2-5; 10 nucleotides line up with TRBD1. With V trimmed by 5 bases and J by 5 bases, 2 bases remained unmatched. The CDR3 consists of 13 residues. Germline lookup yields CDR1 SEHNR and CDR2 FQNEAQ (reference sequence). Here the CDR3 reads CASSTDRGETQYF. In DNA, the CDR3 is TGTGCCAGCAGCACGGACAGGGGGGAGACCCAGTACTTC. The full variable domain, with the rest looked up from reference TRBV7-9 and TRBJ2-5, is DTGVSQNPRHKITKRGQNVTFRCDPISEHNRLYWYRQTLGQGPEFLTYFQNEAQLEKSRLLSDRFSAERPKGSFSTLEIQRTEQGDSAMYLCASSTDRGETQYFGPGTRLLVL.

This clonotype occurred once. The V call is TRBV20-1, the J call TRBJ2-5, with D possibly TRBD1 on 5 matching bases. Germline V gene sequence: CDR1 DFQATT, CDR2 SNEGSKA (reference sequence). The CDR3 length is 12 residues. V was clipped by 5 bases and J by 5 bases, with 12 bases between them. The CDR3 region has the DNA TGCAGTGCTGGGCAGGGTAGGGAGACCCAGTACTTC. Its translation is CSAGQGRETQYF.

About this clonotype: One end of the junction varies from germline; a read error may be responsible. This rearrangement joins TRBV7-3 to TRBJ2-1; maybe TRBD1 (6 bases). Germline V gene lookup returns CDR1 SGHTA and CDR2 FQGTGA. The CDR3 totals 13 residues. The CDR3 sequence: CVSSSQGDNEQFF. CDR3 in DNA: TGTGTCAGCAGCTCACAGGGAGACAATGAGCAGTTCTTC.

This CDR3 is CASSPRGEQETQYF. The CDR3 coding sequence is TGTGCCAGCAGCCCACGGGGAGAGCAAGAGACCCAGTACTTC. V gene TRBV11-3 combines with J gene TRBJ2-5, with D perhaps matching TRBD2 (5 bases). Trimming pared 5 bases from V and 2 bases from J, leaving 12 bases between. Per the germline V gene, CDR1 is SGHNT and CDR2 is YENEEA. The CDR3 runs to 14 residues.

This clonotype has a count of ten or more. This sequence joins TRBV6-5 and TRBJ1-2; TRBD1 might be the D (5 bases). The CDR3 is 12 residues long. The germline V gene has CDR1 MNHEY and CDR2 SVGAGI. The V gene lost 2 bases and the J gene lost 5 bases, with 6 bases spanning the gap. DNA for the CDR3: TGTGCCAGCAGTTACCGGGGGTATGGCTACACCTTC. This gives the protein CASSYRGYGYTF.

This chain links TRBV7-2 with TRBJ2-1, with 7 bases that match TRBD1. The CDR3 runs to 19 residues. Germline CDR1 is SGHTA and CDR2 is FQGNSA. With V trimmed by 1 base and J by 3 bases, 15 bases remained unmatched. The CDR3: CASSLVSGTGTALYNEQFF. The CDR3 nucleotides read TGTGCCAGCAGCTTAGTGTCGGGTACCGGGACAGCCCTCTACAATGAGCAGTTCTTC.

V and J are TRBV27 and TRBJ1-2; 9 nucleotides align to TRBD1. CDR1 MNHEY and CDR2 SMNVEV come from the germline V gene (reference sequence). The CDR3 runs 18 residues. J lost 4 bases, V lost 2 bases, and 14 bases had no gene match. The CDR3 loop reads CASSLSGGTGRRFYGYTF. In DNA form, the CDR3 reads TGTGCCAGCAGTTTAAGTGGGGGGACAGGGCGAAGGTTCTATGGCTACACCTTC.

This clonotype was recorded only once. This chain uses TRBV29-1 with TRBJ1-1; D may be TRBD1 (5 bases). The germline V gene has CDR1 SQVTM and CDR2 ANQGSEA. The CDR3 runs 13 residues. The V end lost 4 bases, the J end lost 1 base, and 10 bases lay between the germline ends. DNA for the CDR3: TGCAGCGTTGGGGCGGGGACGAACACTGAAGCTTTCTTT. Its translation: CSVGAGTNTEAFF.

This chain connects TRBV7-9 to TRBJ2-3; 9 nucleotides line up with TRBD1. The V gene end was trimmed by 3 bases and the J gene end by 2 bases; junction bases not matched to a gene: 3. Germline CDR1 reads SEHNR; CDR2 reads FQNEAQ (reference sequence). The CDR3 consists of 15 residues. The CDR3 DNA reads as TGTGCCAGCAGCTTGGGACAGGGCATCACAGATACGCAGTATTTT. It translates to CASSLGQGITDTQYF.

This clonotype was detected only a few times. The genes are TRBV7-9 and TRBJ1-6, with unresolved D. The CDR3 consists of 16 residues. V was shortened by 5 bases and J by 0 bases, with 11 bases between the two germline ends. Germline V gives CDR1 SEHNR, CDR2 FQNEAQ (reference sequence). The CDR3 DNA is TGTGCCAGCAGCCCCGCAGGAAGCTCCTATAATTCACCCCTCCACTTT. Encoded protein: CASSPAGSSYNSPLHF.